These 21 T cell receptor beta chains originate from one sample sequenced in a study of T cells after yellow fever vaccination. TCRdb analysed the 5' RACE reads with MiXCR anew, one entry per CDR3 protein. Among a few hundred thousand distinct CDR3 sequences, approximately 3.9% were seen once, and the ten largest hold roughly a quarter. The material was PBMCs, obtained on the day of the yellow fever booster vaccination. All receptors come from a man between 18 and 35 years old who received the YFV17D yellow fever vaccine.

This clonotype was counted ten times or more. The chain carries TRBV12-3 or TRBV12-4 and TRBJ2-7, with 8 bases that match TRBD1. The CDR3 covers 13 residues. Trimming cost V 5 bases and J 8 bases; bases outside gene matches: 8. The CDR3 protein is CASSGQGPRKQYV. The DNA for the CDR3 is TGTGCCAGCAGTGGACAGGGCCCCCGGAAGCAGTACGTC.

This clonotype was recorded many times. The V and J genes are TRBV5-1 and TRBJ1-4, with 7 bases lining up with TRBD1. Trimming at V came to 3 bases and at J to 8 bases, leaving 7 bases not matched to a gene. Germline loops: CDR1 SGHRS, CDR2 YFSETQ. This CDR3 comprises 14 residues. The CDR3 loop reads CASSWGTVVEKLFF. The DNA of the CDR3 is TGCGCCAGCAGCTGGGGGACAGTGGTAGAAAAACTGTTTTTT.

Only a few counts were recorded for this clonotype. The chain combines TRBV14 with TRBJ2-6, with a possible D match to TRBD1 (6 bases). Trimming took 1 base from V and 0 from J, leaving 13 bases between them. CDR3 size: 18 residues. Germline CDR1 SGHDN, CDR2 FVKESK. CDR3: CASSQGLRGPSGANVLTF. The CDR3 region has the DNA TGTGCCAGCAGCCAAGGGCTCAGGGGCCCCTCTGGGGCCAACGTCCTGACTTTC.

This clonotype has only a few counts. This chain connects TRBV19 to TRBJ2-3, with 10 bases that match TRBD1. CDR3 length equals 15 residues. With V trimmed by 4 bases and J by 6 bases, 7 bases remained unmatched. CDR1 is LNHDA and CDR2 is SQIVND in the germline V gene (reference sequence). The DNA for the CDR3 is TGTGCCAGTAGTACATACGGACAGGGGGGGGATACGCAGTATTTT. Translating it yields CASSTYGQGGDTQYF.

This clonotype was found a few times. The rearrangement joins TRBV20-1 to TRBJ2-1; TRBD1 is a possible D gene (5 bases). The CDR3 is made up of 12 amino acids. The ends were cut back, 7 bases at V and 6 bases at J, with 13 bases in the middle. CDR1 and CDR2 from the germline V gene are DFQATT and SNEGSKA (reference sequence). The CDR3 reads CSVDSDLNEQFF. CDR3 coding DNA: TGCAGTGTAGACAGCGACCTCAATGAGCAGTTCTTC.

There are many counts of this clonotype. The chain links TRBV19 to TRBJ2-5; D gene uncertain. Trimming cost V 2 bases and J 4 bases, with 8 bases left between them. From germline, CDR1 is LNHDA and CDR2 SQIVND (reference sequence). The CDR3 sequence is 13 residues long. The CDR3 DNA follows: TGTGCCAGTAGTATACTCCGCGGAGAGACCCAGTACTTC. It specifies CASSILRGETQYF.

This clonotype has at least ten counts. The CDR3 region has the DNA TGCAGTGCTAGTGGAGGGTTGAACACTGAAGCTTTCTTT. Its translation is CSASGGLNTEAFF. The chain uses TRBV20-1 and TRBJ1-1; D unresolved. V was shortened by 3 bases and J by 0 bases, with 8 bases between the two germline ends. Germline lookup yields CDR1 DFQATT and CDR2 SNEGSKA (reference sequence). This CDR3 contains 13 residues.

This clonotype was found many times. The V gene is TRBV11-2, the J gene TRBJ1-2; unclear D gene. The V end was cut by 7 bases, the J end by 0 bases, with 9 bases between. The CDR3 is 13 residues long. Germline lookup yields CDR1 SGHAT and CDR2 FQNNGV. The CDR3 sequence: CASNVGTNYGYTF. The CDR3 DNA reads TGTGCCAGCAACGTAGGAACTAACTATGGCTACACCTTC. The full variable domain, in which reference TRBV11-2 and TRBJ1-2 provide the parts outside the CDR3, is EAGVAQSPRYKIIEKRQSVAFWCNPISGHATLYWYQQILGQGPKLLIQFQNNGVVDDSQLPKDRFSAERLKGVDSTLKIQPAKLEDSAVYLCASNVGTNYGYTFGSGTRLTVV.

The table lists this clonotype with many counts. This rearrangement joins TRBV11-2 to TRBJ2-7; D is possibly TRBD1 or TRBD2 (5 bases each). Germline V gene data show CDR1 as SGHAT and CDR2 as FQNNGV. This CDR3 comprises 17 residues. The V end was cut by 4 bases, the J end by 2 bases, with 21 bases between. The CDR3 loop reads CASSSRRDSGLTYEQYV. DNA for the CDR3: TGTGCCAGCAGCTCTCGGAGAGACAGCGGACTGACCTACGAGCAGTACGTC.

The gene calls are TRBV19 and TRBJ1-1; D may be TRBD1 (5 bases). The CDR3 contains 14 residues. CDR1 is LNHDA, CDR2 SQIVND, per germline (reference sequence). The V end was cut by 6 bases, the J end by 0 bases, with 11 bases between. The CDR3 region has the DNA TGTGCCAGTAGGAGGGGCCTCTTGAACACTGAAGCTTTCTTT. Its translation is CASRRGLLNTEAFF.

There are many counts of this clonotype. This chain connects TRBV5-1 to TRBJ2-5; 13 positions agree with TRBD2. The CDR3 sequence is 16 residues long. Trimming removed 4 bases from V and 5 bases from J; junction bases left unmatched: 8. CDR1 SGHRS and CDR2 YFSETQ come from the germline V gene. The CDR3 reads CASSLGTSGDLETQYF. The CDR3 region has the DNA TGCGCCAGCAGCCTGGGGACTAGCGGGGACCTCGAGACCCAGTACTTC.

This clonotype was detected ten times or more. V and J are TRBV10-3 and TRBJ2-5; 9 nucleotides agree with TRBD2. CDR1 ENHRY and CDR2 SYGVKD come from the germline V gene. The V and J ends lost 10 bases and 5 bases, in that order; junction bases with no gene match: 11. The CDR3 covers 14 residues. In DNA form, the CDR3 reads TGTGCCACGAAAGGCGGGGGGGCCCGTGAGACCCAGTACTTC. Its protein is CATKGGGARETQYF.

This clonotype was found many times. The chain couples TRBV29-1 to TRBJ2-6; D gene unclear. The CDR3 contains 13 residues. Germline V CDR1 and CDR2: SQVTM, ANQGSEA. The V end lost 7 bases, the J end lost 2 bases, and 9 bases lay between the germline ends. CDR3 region: CSAPITGANVLTF. CDR3 coding DNA: TGCAGCGCGCCAATAACTGGGGCCAACGTCCTGACTTTC.

This chain links TRBV29-1 with TRBJ2-7, with no clear D. Trimming shortened V by 4 bases and J by 3 bases, and 10 bases separated the two germline ends. The germline CDR1 and CDR2 sequences are SQVTM and ANQGSEA. The CDR3 runs 12 residues. The CDR3 spells CSVVDPLYEQYV. As DNA, the CDR3 is TGCAGCGTTGTTGACCCACTCTACGAGCAGTACGTC.

The chain uses TRBV7-9 and TRBJ2-1; 10 bases align to TRBD2. V gave up 5 bases and J gave up 6 bases; unmatched junction bases: 13. The CDR3 consists of 17 residues. CDR1 is SEHNR and CDR2 is FQNEAQ in the germline V gene (reference sequence). CDR3 sequence reads: CASSGASVSGRFNEQFF. The DNA of the CDR3 is TGTGCCAGCAGCGGGGCCTCGGTTAGCGGGAGGTTCAATGAGCAGTTCTTC.

This clonotype was seen ten or more times. This sequence joins TRBV5-1 and TRBJ1-1; 11 bases line up with TRBD1. The CDR3 is made up of 14 amino acids. The germline CDR1 and CDR2 sequences are SGHRS and YFSETQ. Trimming cost V 3 bases and J 5 bases; bases outside gene matches: 3. CDR3 sequence (DNA): TGCGCCAGCAGCTACCGGGACAGGGGGACTGAAGCTTTCTTT. Translating gives CASSYRDRGTEAFF.

In this sample, this clonotype turned up a few times. The V and J genes are TRBV5-1 and TRBJ2-7; no firm D call. CDR1 is SGHRS, CDR2 YFSETQ, per germline. The CDR3 has 15 residues. Trimming took 2 bases from V and 1 from J, leaving 13 bases between them. Here the CDR3 DNA reads TGCGCCAGCAGCTTCCGCGGTCGTGGATCCTACGAGCAGTACTTC. It yields the protein CASSFRGRGSYEQYF. The variable domain in full, completed from reference TRBV5-1 and TRBJ2-7, reads KAGVTQTPRYLIKTRGQQVTLSCSPISGHRSVSWYQQTPGQGLQFLFEYFSETQRNKGNFPGRFSGRQFSNSRSEMNVSTLELGDSALYLCASSFRGRGSYEQYFGPGTRLTVT.

In its sample, this clonotype was seen many times. V and J are TRBV10-3 and TRBJ1-5; 8 positions agree with TRBD1. Germline CDR1 ENHRY, CDR2 SYGVKD. The ends lost 10 bases at V and 1 base at J; junction bases unmatched: 3. The CDR3 loop spans 13 amino acids. CDR3 bases: TGTGCCACAGGGGGCTGGAGCAATCAGCCCCAGCATTTT. This sequence encodes CATGGWSNQPQHF.

This clonotype has ten or more counts. The V gene is TRBV12-3 or TRBV12-4, the J gene TRBJ2-1, with unresolved D. V lost 6 bases and J 7 bases, leaving 7 bases between the germline ends. The CDR3 consists of 11 residues. CDR3 protein: CASRLRNEQFF. For the CDR3, the DNA is TGTGCCAGCAGATTACGGAATGAGCAGTTCTTC.

This clonotype was counted many times. This rearrangement joins TRBV2 to TRBJ2-7; D is unresolved. The CDR3 loop spans 11 amino acids. V was trimmed by 8 bases and J by 4 bases, leaving 9 bases between them. Germline V gives CDR1 SNHLY, CDR2 FYNNEI. DNA of the CDR3: TGTGCCAGCCTCTCCCTATACGAGCAGTACGTC. This gives the protein CASLSLYEQYV.

This clonotype was picked up many times. The chain joins TRBV28 to TRBJ2-3; D may be TRBD1 (7 bases). Trimming pared 6 bases from V and 8 bases from J, leaving 18 bases between. This CDR3 spans 14 amino acids. Germline V CDR1 and CDR2: MDHEN, SYDVKM. The CDR3 loop reads CASRTQGGQVTQYF. The CDR3 region has the DNA TGTGCCAGCAGGACTCAGGGGGGACAAGTTACGCAGTATTTT.